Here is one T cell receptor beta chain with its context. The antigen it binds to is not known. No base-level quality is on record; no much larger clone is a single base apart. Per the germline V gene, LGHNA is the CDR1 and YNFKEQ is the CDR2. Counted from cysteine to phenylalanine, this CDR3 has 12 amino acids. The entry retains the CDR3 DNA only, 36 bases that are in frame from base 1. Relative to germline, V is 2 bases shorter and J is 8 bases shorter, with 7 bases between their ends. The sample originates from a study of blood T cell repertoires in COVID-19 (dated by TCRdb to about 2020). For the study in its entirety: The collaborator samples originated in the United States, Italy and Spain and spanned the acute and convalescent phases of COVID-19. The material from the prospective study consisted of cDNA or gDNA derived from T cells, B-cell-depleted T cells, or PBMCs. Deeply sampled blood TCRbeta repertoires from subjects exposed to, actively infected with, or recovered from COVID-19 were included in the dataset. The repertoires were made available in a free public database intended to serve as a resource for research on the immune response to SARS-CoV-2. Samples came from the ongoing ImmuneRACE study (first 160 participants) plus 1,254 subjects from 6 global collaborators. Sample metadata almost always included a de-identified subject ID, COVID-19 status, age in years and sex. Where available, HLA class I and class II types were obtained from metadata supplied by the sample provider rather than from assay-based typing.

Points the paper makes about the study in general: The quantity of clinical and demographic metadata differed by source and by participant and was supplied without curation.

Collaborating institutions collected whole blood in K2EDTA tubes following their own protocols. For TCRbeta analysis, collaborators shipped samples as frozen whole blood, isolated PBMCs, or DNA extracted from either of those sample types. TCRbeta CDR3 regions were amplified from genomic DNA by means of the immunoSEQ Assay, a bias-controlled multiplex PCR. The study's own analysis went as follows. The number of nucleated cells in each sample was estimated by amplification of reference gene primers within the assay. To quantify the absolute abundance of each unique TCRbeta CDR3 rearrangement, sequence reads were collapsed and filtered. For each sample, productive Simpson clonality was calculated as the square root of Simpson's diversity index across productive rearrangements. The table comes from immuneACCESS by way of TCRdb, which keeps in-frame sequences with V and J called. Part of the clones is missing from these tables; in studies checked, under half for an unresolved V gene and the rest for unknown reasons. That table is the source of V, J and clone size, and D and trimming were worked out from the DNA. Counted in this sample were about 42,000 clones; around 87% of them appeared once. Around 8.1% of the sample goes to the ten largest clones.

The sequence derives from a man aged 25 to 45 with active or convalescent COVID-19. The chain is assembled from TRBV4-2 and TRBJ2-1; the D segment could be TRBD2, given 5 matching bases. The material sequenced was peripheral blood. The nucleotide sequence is TGTGCCAGCAGCCAACTAGCCGATGAGCAGTTCTTC. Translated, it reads CASSQLADEQFF.